The present T cell receptor beta chain was sequenced within a study of T-cell reconstitution after alpha-beta-depleted transplantation in children. General study results and limits: It was reported that alpha-beta T cells came from several hundred expanded graft clones (about two months after transplant). T cells produced anew were the main source of T-cell counts and diversity one year after transplant. Surviving recipient cells, namely T cells and thymic progenitors, were the source of high day-60 TCRbeta diversity in some patients.

Germline CDR1 and CDR2: SQVTM and ANQGSEA. The ends were cut back, 1 base at V and 2 bases at J, with 4 bases in the middle. This CDR3 comprises 12 residues. Unique molecular identifiers were incorporated when the TCRbeta library was constructed. One entry per CDR3 protein, called by TCRdb with MiXCR from the PCR reads. The table has about 240,000 distinct CDR3 sequences, under 30% seen once. As concerns this clonotype: As yet, its antigen is unknown.

This sequence joins TRBV29-1 and TRBJ2-3; the D is unclear. The sample consisted of PBMCs, taken before TCRalphabeta/CD19-depleted stem cell transplant. The TCR sequence derives from a girl aged 2-10 years with Fanconi anemia, due to receive a stem cell transplant. The CDR3 nucleotides are TGCAGCGTTGAAGGATCCACAGATACGCAGTATTTT. Translation gives CSVEGSTDTQYF.